The clone carrying this T cell receptor (beta chain) has a count of ten or more. The data derive from a study of T-cell reconstitution after alpha-beta-depleted transplantation in children. Unique molecular identifiers tagged the TCRbeta library. TCRdb used MiXCR to reprocess the PCR reads, holding one entry per CDR3 protein. The top ten hold around an eighth of the sample, which has hundreds of thousands of distinct CDR3 sequences, about 21% seen once. The CDR3 consists of 15 residues. The V gene lost 5 bases and the J gene lost 1 base, with 15 bases spanning the gap. Germline V lookup: CDR1 SGHTA, CDR2 FQGNSA.

V is TRBV7-2 and J is TRBJ2-7; tentatively, D is TRBD2 (5 bases). The source is a boy under two years old who had a stem cell transplant for acute myeloid leukemia, so the T cells may come from the graft donor. Source: PBMCs, mostly from graft donor cells, taken 360 days after TCRalphabeta/CD19-depleted stem cell transplant. The CDR3 sequence: CASSRPGLPSYEQYF. For the CDR3, the DNA is TGTGCCAGCAGCCGCCCCGGACTGCCTTCCTACGAGCAGTACTTC.